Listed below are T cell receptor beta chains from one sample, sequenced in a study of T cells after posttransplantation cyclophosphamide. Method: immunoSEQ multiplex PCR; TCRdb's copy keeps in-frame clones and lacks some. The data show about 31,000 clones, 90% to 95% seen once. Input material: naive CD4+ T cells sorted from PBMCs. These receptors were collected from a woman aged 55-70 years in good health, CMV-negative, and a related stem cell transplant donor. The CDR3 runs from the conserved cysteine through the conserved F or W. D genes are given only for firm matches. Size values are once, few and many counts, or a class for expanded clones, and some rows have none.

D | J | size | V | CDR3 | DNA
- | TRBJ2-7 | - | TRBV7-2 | CASSLQDSLSYEQYF | TGTGCCAGCAGCCTGCAGGATTCCCTCTCCTACGAGCAGTACTTC
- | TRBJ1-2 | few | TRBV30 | CAWSSGRNNYGYTF | TGTGCCTGGAGTTCTGGGAGGAATAACTATGGCTACACCTTC
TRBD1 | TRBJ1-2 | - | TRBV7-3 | CASSLNLGRQGSGYTF | TGTGCCAGCAGCTTAAATCTCGGGAGACAGGGAAGTGGCTACACCTTC
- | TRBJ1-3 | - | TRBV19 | CASSASETVSGNTIYF | TGTGCCAGTAGTGCCTCCGAAACGGTGTCTGGAAACACCATATATTTT
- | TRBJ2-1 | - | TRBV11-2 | CASSSTTGYNEQFF | TGTGCCAGCAGCTCGACTACCGGGTACAATGAGCAGTTCTTC
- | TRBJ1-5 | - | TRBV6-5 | CASKTRGQPQHF | TGTGCCAGCAAGACCCGGGGGCAGCCCCAGCATTTT
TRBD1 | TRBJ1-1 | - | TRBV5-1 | CASSLQGANTEAFF | TGCGCCAGCAGCTTACAGGGGGCAAACACTGAAGCTTTCTTT
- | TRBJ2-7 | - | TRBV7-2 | CASSYYPSPEQYF | TGTGCCAGCAGCTATTATCCTAGCCCCGAGCAGTACTTC
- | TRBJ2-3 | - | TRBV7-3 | CASSRTASTDTQYF | TGTGCCAGCAGTCGGACTGCTAGCACAGATACGCAGTATTTT
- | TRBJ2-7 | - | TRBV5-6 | CASSLAGLPYEQYF | TGTGCCAGCAGCTTGGCAGGACTTCCCTACGAGCAGTACTTC
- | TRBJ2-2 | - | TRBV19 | CASSIDLGQGGTGELFF | TGTGCCAGTAGTATAGATCTTGGTCAGGGGGGAACCGGGGAGCTGTTTTTT
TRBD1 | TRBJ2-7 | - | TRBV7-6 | CASTATGGPREQYF | TGTGCCAGCACCGCTACAGGGGGCCCGAGAGAGCAGTACTTC
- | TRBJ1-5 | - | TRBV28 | CASSLPGQPQHF | TGTGCCAGCAGTTTACCGGGTCAGCCCCAGCATTTT
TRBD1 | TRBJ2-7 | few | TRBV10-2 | CASSPGTGGPRDEQYF | TGCGCCAGCAGTCCCGGGACAGGGGGCCCCCGGGACGAGCAGTACTTC
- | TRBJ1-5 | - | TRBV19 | CASSIPGVHQPQHF | TGTGCCAGTAGTATCCCCGGGGTTCATCAGCCCCAGCATTTT
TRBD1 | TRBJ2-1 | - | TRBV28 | CASSVLQGLGSYNEQFF | TGTGCCAGCAGTGTCCTACAGGGGCTGGGCTCCTACAATGAGCAGTTCTTC
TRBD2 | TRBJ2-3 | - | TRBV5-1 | CASSLGTSGKSDTQYF | TGCGCCAGCAGCTTGGGGACTAGCGGGAAGTCAGATACGCAGTATTTT
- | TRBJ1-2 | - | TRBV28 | CASTPGYGYTF | TGTGCCAGCACCCCGGGGTACGGCTACACCTTC
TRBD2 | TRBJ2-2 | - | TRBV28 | CASLADNTGELFF | TGTGCCAGCCTAGCGGACAACACCGGGGAGCTGTTTTTT
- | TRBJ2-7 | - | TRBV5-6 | CASSFRRDEQYF | TGTGCCAGCAGCTTCCGACGGGACGAGCAGTACTTC